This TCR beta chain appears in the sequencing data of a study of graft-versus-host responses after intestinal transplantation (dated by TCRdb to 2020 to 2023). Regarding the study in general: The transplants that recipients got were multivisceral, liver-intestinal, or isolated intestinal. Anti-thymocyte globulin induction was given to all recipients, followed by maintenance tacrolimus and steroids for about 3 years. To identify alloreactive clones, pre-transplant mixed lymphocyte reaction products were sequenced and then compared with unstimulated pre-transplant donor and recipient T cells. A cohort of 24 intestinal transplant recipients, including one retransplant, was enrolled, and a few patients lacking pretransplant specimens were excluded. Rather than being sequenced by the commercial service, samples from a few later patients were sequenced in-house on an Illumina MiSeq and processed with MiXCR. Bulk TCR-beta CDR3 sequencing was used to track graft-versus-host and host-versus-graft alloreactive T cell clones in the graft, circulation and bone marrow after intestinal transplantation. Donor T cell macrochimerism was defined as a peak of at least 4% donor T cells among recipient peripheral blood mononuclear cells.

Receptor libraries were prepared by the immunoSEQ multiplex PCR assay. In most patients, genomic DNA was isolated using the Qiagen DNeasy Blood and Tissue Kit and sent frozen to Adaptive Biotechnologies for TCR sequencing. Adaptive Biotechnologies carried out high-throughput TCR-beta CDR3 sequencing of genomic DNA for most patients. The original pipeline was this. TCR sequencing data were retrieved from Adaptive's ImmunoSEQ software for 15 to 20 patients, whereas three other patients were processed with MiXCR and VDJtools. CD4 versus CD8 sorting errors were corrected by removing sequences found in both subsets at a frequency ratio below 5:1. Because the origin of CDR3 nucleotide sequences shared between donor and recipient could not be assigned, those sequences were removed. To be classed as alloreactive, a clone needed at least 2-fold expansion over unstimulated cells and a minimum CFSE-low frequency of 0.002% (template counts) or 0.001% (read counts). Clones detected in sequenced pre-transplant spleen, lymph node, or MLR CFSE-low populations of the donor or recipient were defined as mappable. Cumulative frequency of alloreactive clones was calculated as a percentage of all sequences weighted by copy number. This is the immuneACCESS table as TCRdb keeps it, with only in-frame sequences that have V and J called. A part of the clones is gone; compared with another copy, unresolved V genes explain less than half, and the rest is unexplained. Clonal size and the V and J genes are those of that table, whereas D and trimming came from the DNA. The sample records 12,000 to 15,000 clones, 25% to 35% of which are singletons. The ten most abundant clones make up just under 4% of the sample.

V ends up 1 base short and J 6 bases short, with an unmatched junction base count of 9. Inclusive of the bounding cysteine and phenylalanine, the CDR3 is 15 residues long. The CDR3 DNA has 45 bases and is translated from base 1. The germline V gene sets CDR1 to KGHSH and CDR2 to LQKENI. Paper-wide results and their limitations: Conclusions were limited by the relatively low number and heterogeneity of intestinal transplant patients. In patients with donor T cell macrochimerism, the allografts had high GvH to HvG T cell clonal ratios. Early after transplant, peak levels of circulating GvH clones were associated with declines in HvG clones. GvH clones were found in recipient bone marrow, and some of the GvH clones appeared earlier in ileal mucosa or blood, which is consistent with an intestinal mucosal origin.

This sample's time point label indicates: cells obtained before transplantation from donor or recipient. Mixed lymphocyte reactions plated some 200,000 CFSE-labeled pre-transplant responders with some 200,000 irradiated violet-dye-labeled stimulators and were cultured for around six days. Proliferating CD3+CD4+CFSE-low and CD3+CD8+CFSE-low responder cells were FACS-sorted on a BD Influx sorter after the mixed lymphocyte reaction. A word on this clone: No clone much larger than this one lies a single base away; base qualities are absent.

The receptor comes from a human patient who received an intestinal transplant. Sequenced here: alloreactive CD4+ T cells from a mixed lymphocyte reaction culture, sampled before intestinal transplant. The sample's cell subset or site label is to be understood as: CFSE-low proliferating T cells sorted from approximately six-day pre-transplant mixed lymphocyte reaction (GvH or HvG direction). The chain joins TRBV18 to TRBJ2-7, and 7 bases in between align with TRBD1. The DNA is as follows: TGTGCCAGCTCACCACTCCCGACAGGGCGGAGCGAGCAGTACTTC. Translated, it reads CASSPLPTGRSEQYF. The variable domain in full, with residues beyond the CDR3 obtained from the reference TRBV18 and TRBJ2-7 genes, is NAGVMQNPRHLVRRRGQEARLRCSPMKGHSHVYWYRQLPEEGLKFMVYLQKENIIDESGMPKERFSAEFPKEGPSILRIQQVVRGDSAAYFCASSPLPTGRSEQYFGPGTRLTVT.